Listed below are T cell receptor beta chains from one sample, sequenced in a study of T cell responses to AZD1222 COVID-19 vaccine. Assay used: immunoSEQ multiplex PCR; TCRdb lists only in-frame clones, some missing. In the table there are 150,000 to 200,000 clones, about nine tenths of which are singletons. The specimen comprised peripheral blood, sampled on day 0 of MenACWY control vaccination. Source of these receptors: an adult in good health. CDR3s include the opening cysteine and the closing phenylalanine or tryptophan. Fields, in order: J gene, D gene, V gene, clone size, CDR3 protein, CDR3 DNA. A D gene is named only where the DNA matches it firmly. Clone sizes are given selectively: once, few, many, or a class where the clone is expanded.

TRBJ1-1 | - | TRBV14 | - | CASSQEDNTEAFF | TGTGCCAGCAGCCAGGAAGACAACACTGAAGCTTTCTTT
TRBJ1-1 | - | TRBV3-1/TRBV3-2 | - | CASSPHGNTEAFF | TGTGCCAGCAGCCCCCACGGGAACACTGAAGCTTTCTTT
TRBJ2-2 | TRBD1 | TRBV30 | few | CAWGRTGGITGELFF | TGTGCCTGGGGCCGGACAGGGGGCATCACCGGGGAGCTGTTTTTT
TRBJ2-7 | - | TRBV7-6 | - | CASSLARTTYEQYF | TGTGCCAGCAGCTTAGCGCGGACGACCTACGAGCAGTACTTC
TRBJ1-1 | - | TRBV29-1 | - | CSVRDALAFF | TGCAGCGTCCGGGACGCTCTAGCTTTCTTT
TRBJ2-1 | - | TRBV7-7 | - | CASSLDSRGSSYNEQFF | TGTGCTAGCAGCTTAGATAGCCGGGGTAGCTCCTACAATGAGCAGTTCTTC
TRBJ1-2 | - | TRBV7-9 | - | CASSFIREGTF | TGTGCCAGCAGCTTTATCCGGGAGGGCACCTTC
TRBJ1-5 | - | TRBV24-1 | - | CATSEASGYQPQHF | TGTGCCACCAGTGAGGCTTCGGGTTATCAGCCCCAGCATTTT
TRBJ1-5 | - | TRBV2 | once | CASSEGQLTPQHF | TGTGCCAGCAGTGAAGGGCAATTAACGCCCCAGCATTTT
TRBJ2-1 | TRBD2 | TRBV6-2/TRBV6-3 | - | CASSYIAGEGEQFF | TGTGCCAGCAGTTACATAGCGGGAGAGGGGGAGCAGTTCTTC
TRBJ2-1 | TRBD2 | TRBV12-3/TRBV12-4 | - | CASRRTSGDEQFF | TGTGCCAGCAGGAGGACTAGCGGGGACGAGCAGTTCTTC
TRBJ2-1 | - | TRBV6-5 | - | CASSYVRVPYNEQFF | TGTGCCAGCAGTTACGTTAGGGTCCCCTACAATGAGCAGTTCTTC
TRBJ2-5 | - | TRBV24-1 | once | CATSDPNPGEETQYF | TGTGCCACCAGTGATCCCAACCCCGGGGAGGAGACCCAGTACTTC